Listed below are T cell receptor beta chains from one sample, sequenced in a study of blood T cell repertoires in COVID-19. Clones were read by immunoSEQ multiplex PCR, and TCRdb kept only the in-frame ones, dropping some. The table records roughly 400,000 clones, approximately 88% of them present only once. Sequencing input: PBMCs or T cells enriched from blood (not recorded which). These receptors were obtained from a woman aged 40 to 49 with acute COVID-19. Both conserved end residues are part of each CDR3. The D gene is left open where the match is weak. Clone size is not always given. Where it is, it says once, few, many or a class for expanded clones.

size,length,J,V,D,CDR3,DNA
NA,14,TRBJ2-7,TRBV6-4,TRBD1,CASSPKRGPYEQYF,TGTGCCAGCAGCCCTAAGAGGGGGCCCTACGAGCAGTACTTC
NA,15,TRBJ1-6,TRBV15,NA,CATSRDGQVGSPLHF,TGTGCCACCAGCAGAGATGGGCAAGTAGGCTCACCCCTCCACTTT
NA,13,TRBJ2-7,TRBV12-3/TRBV12-4,TRBD1,CASRDDRGVEQYF,TGTGCCAGCAGGGACGACAGGGGAGTTGAGCAGTACTTC
NA,16,TRBJ2-5,TRBV3-1/TRBV3-2,TRBD1,CASSLRMTGGGETQYF,TGTGCCAGCAGCCTGAGAATGACAGGGGGTGGAGAGACCCAGTACTTC
NA,17,TRBJ2-7,TRBV7-9,TRBD2,CASSWDVAGGPSYEQYF,TGTGCCAGCAGCTGGGACGTAGCGGGGGGCCCCTCCTACGAGCAGTACTTC
once,13,TRBJ1-2,TRBV29-1,NA,CSVAGGFNYGYTF,TGCAGCGTCGCGGGGGGGTTTAACTATGGCTACACCTTC
NA,14,TRBJ1-5,TRBV25-1,TRBD1,CASPRQGGNQPQHF,TGTGCCAGCCCGCGACAGGGTGGCAATCAGCCCCAGCATTTT
few,13,TRBJ1-3,TRBV9,NA,CASSVDEGGTIYF,TGTGCCAGCAGCGTAGATGAGGGTGGCACCATATATTTT
NA,14,TRBJ1-2,TRBV5-4,TRBD1,CASSLIEGAEDYTF,TGTGCCAGCAGCTTGATCGAGGGGGCGGAAGACTACACCTTC
NA,16,TRBJ2-7,TRBV30,TRBD1,CACIPGDRGLSYEQYF,TGTGCCTGTATCCCAGGGGACAGGGGGCTATCCTACGAGCAGTACTTC
NA,11,TRBJ2-1,TRBV7-2,NA,CASSSGDEQFF,TGTGCCAGCAGCTCGGGGGATGAGCAGTTCTTC
few,15,TRBJ1-6,TRBV21-1,NA,CASSNARQGASPLHF,TGTGCCAGCAGCAATGCCCGACAGGGGGCTTCACCCCTCCACTTT
NA,14,TRBJ2-7,TRBV5-6,NA,CASRGTGHSYEQYF,TGTGCCAGCAGGGGGACGGGACACTCCTACGAGCAGTACTTC
NA,15,TRBJ2-7,TRBV30,NA,CAWNPSGLNSYEQYF,TGTGCCTGGAACCCTTCGGGGTTAAACTCCTACGAGCAGTACTTC
NA,15,TRBJ2-5,TRBV7-7,NA,CASSRSDLAGETQYF,TGTGCCAGCAGCCGGTCGGACCTGGCGGGAGAGACCCAGTACTTC
NA,14,TRBJ1-2,TRBV15,NA,CATSTAGTNYGYTF,TGTGCCACCAGCACAGCCGGGACAAACTATGGCTACACCTTC
NA,15,TRBJ2-2,TRBV11-2,NA,CASSPLLGRAGELFF,TGTGCCAGCAGCCCTCTCTTGGGTCGGGCCGGGGAGCTGTTTTTT